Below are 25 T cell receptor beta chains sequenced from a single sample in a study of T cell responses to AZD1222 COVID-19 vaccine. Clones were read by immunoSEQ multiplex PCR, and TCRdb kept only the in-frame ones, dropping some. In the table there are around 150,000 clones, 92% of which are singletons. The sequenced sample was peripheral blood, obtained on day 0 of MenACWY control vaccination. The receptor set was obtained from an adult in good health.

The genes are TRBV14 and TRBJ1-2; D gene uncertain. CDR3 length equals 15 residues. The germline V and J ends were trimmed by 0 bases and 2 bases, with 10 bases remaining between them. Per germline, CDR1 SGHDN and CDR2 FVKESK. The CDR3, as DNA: TGTGCCAGCAGCCAAGATCGTAGGGCCAACTATGGCTACACCTTC. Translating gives CASSQDRRANYGYTF.

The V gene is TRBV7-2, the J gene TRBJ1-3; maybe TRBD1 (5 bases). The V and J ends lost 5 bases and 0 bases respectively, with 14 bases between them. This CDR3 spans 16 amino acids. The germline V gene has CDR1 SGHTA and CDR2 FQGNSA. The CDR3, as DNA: TGTGCCAGCAGCGCCCAGACAGCAAACTCTGGAAACACCATATATTTT. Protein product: CASSAQTANSGNTIYF. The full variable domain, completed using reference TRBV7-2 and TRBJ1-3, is GAGVSQSPSNKVTEKGKDVELRCDPISGHTALYWYRQSLGQGLEFLIYFQGNSAPDKSGLPSDRFSAERTGGSVSTLTIQRTQQEDSAVYLCASSAQTANSGNTIYFGEGSWLTVV.

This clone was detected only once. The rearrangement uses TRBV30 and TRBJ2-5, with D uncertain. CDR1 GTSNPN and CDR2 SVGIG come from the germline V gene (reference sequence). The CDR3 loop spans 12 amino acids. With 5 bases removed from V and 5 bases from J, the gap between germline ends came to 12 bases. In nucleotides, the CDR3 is TGTGCCTGGGGACCTACCGGGGAGACCCAGTACTTC. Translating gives CAWGPTGETQYF.

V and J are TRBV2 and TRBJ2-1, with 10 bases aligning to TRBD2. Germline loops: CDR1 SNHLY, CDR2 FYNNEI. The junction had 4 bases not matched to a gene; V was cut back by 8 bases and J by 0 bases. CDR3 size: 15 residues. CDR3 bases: TGTGCCAGCGAGCCTAGCGGGAGCTCCTACAATGAGCAGTTCTTC. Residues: CASEPSGSSYNEQFF.

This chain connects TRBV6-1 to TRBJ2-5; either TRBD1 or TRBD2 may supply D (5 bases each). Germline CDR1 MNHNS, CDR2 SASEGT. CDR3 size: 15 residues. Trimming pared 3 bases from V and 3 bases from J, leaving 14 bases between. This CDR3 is CASSDPGTVKETQYF. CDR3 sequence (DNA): TGTGCCAGCAGTGACCCCGGGACGGTAAAAGAGACCCAGTACTTC.

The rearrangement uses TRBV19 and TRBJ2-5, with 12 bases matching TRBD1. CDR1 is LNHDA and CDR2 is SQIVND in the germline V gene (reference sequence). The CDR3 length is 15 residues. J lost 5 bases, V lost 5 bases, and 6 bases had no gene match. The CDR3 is CASSPGQGARETQYF. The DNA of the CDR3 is TGTGCCAGTAGTCCGGGACAGGGGGCGAGGGAGACCCAGTACTTC.

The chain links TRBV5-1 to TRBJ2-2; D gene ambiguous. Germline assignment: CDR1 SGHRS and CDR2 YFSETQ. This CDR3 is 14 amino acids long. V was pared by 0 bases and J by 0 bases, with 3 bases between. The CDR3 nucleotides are TGCGCCAGCAGCTTGGACACGAACACCGGGGAGCTGTTTTTT. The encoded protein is CASSLDTNTGELFF.

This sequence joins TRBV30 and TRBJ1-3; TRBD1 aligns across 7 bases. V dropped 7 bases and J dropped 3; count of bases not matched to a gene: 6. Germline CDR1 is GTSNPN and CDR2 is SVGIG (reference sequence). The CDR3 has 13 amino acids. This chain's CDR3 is CAYVQGNGNTIYF. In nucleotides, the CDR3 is TGTGCCTACGTACAGGGGAATGGAAACACCATATATTTT.

The CDR3 sequence is CASEPGLAVSDTQYF. CDR3 DNA sequence: TGCGCCAGCGAACCGGGACTAGCGGTCTCAGATACGCAGTATTTT. The chain joins TRBV10-1 to TRBJ2-3; 11 nucleotides agree with TRBD2. Per the germline V gene, CDR1 is WNHNN and CDR2 is SYGVQD (reference sequence). This CDR3 has 15 amino acids. Losses at the gene ends were 8 bases for V and 4 bases for J; bases not matched to a gene: 8.

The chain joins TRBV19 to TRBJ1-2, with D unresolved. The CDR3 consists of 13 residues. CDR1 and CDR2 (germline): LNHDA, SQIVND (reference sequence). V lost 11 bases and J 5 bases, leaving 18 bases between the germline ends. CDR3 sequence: CASLWEDGYGYTF. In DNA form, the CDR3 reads TGTGCCTCTCTGTGGGAAGATGGATATGGCTACACCTTC.

The DNA of the CDR3 is TGTGCCAGCAGCTTGCCAGGAGCCTACAATGAGCAGTTCTTC. Protein: CASSLPGAYNEQFF. The chain carries TRBV7-2 and TRBJ2-1, with D unclear. Trimming took off 3 bases at V and 2 bases at J, with 8 bases between the two ends. CDR1 is SGHTA and CDR2 is FQGNSA in the germline V gene. This CDR3 spans 14 amino acids. The variable domain in full, completed from reference TRBV7-2 and TRBJ2-1, reads GAGVSQSPSNKVTEKGKDVELRCDPISGHTALYWYRQSLGQGLEFLIYFQGNSAPDKSGLPSDRFSAERTGGSVSTLTIQRTQQEDSAVYLCASSLPGAYNEQFFGPGTRLTVL.

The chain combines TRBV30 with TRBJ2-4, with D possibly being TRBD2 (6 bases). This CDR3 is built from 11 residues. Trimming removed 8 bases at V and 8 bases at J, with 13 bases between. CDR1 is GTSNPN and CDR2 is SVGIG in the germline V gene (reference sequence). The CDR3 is CARLGGDIQYF. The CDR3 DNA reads TGTGCCCGCCTGGGGGGAGACATTCAGTACTTC.

This chain's CDR3 is CASSFGGSSSYNEQFF. In DNA form, the CDR3 reads TGTGCCAGCAGCTTTGGAGGCTCAAGCTCCTACAATGAGCAGTTCTTC. This chain uses TRBV11-3 with TRBJ2-1; D might be TRBD2 (5 bases). CDR1 and CDR2 from the germline V gene are SGHNT and YENEEA. V lost 3 bases, J lost 0 bases, and 12 bases lay in between. This CDR3 has 16 amino acids.

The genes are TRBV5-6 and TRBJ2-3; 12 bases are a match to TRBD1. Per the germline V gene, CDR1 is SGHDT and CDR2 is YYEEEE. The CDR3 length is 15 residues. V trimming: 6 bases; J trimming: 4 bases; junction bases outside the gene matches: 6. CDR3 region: CASNLGTGGPDTQYF. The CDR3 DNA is TGTGCCAGCAACCTCGGGACAGGGGGCCCAGATACGCAGTATTTT.

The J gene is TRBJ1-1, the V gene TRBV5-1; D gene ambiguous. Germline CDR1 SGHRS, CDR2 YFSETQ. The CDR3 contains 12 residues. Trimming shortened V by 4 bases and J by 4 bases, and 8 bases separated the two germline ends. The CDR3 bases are TGCGCCAGCAGCGGTACGGGCACTGAAGCTTTCTTT. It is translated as CASSGTGTEAFF.

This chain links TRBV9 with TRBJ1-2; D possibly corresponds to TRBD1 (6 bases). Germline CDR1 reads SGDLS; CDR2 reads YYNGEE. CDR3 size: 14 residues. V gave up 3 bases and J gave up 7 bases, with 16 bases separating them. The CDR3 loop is CASSASERGVGYTF. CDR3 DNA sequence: TGTGCCAGCAGCGCCTCCGAAAGGGGGGTTGGCTACACCTTC.

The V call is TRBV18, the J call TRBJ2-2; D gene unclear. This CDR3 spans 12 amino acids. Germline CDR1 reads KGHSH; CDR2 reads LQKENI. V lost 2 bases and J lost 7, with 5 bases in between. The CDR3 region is CASSPGDGELFF. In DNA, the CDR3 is TGTGCCAGCTCACCAGGGGACGGGGAGCTGTTTTTT.

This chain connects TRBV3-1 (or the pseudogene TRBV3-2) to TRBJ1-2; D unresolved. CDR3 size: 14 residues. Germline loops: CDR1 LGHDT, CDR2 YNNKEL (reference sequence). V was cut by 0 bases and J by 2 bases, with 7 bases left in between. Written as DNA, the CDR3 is TGTGCCAGCAGCCAAGAAACCAGAAACTATGGCTACACCTTC. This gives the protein CASSQETRNYGYTF.

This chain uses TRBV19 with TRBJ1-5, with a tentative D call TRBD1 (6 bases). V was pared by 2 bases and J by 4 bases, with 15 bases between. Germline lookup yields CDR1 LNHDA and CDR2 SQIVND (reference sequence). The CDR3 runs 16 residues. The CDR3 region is CASSIPGRGGNQPQHF. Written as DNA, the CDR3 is TGTGCCAGTAGTATACCGGGCAGGGGAGGGAATCAGCCCCAGCATTTT. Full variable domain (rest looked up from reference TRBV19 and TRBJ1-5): DGGITQSPKYLFRKEGQNVTLSCEQNLNHDAMYWYRQDPGQGLRLIYYSQIVNDFQKGDIAEGYSVSREKKESFPLTVTSAQKNPTAFYLCASSIPGRGGNQPQHFGDGTRLSIL.

In DNA, the CDR3 is TGTGCCAGCATGTTAGGGACCAATAATTCACCCCTCCACTTT. It translates to CASMLGTNNSPLHF. The J gene is TRBJ1-6, the V gene TRBV6-5, with D possibly being TRBD1 (5 bases). CDR1 and CDR2 (germline): MNHEY, SVGAGI. Trimming shortened V by 7 bases and J by 5 bases, and 12 bases separated the two germline ends. The CDR3 extends over 14 amino acids.

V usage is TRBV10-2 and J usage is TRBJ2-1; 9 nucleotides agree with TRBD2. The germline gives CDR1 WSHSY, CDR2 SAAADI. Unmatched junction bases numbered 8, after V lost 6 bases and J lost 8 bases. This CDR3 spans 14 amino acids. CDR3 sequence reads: CASSGIAGVDEQFF. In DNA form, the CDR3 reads TGCGCCAGCAGCGGGATAGCGGGAGTAGATGAGCAGTTCTTC.

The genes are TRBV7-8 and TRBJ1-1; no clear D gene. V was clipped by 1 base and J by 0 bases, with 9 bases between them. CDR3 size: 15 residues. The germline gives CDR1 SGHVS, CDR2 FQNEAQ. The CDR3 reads CASSLVGPMNTEAFF. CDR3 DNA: TGTGCCAGCAGCTTAGTTGGGCCGATGAACACTGAAGCTTTCTTT. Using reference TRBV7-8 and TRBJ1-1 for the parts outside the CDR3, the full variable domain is GAGVSQSPRYKVAKRGQDVALRCDPISGHVSLFWYQQALGQGPEFLTYFQNEAQLDKSGLPSDRFFAERPEGSVSTLKIQRTQQEDSAVYLCASSLVGPMNTEAFFGQGTRLTVV.

The CDR3 bases are TGTGCCAGCAGCAGTCCCCCCGGGACAGAGTACGAGCAGTACTTC. It yields the protein CASSSPPGTEYEQYF. V gene TRBV11-2 combines with J gene TRBJ2-7; TRBD1 matches at 7 bases. V lost 5 bases and J lost 4; bases outside the gene matches: 11. The CDR3 sequence is 15 residues long. The germline V gene has CDR1 SGHAT and CDR2 FQNNGV.

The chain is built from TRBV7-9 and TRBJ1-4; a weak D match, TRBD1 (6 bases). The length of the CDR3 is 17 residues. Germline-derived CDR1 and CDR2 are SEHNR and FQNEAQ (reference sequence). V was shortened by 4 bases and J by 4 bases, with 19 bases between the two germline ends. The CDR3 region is CASSSWSVYRDNEKLFF. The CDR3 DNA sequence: TGTGCCAGCAGCTCGTGGTCGGTGTACAGGGATAATGAAAAACTGTTTTTT.

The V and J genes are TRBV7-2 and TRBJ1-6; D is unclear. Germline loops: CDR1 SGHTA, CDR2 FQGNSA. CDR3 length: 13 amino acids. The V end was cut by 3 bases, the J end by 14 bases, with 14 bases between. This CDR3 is CASSLALGGTLHF. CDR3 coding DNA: TGTGCCAGCAGCTTGGCCCTCGGAGGGACCCTCCACTTT.